The next 3 T cell receptor beta chains were all read from a single sample in a study of human T cells and chemical hapten exposure. TCRdb reprocessed the RACE reads via MiXCR and lists one record per CDR3 protein. The sample holds roughly 94,000 distinct CDR3 sequences; about 9% are singletons and the top ten take about 2%. Specified time point: patch test 2, 6 weeks after DPC sensitization. As for treatment: therapeutic diphenylcyclopropenone sensitization with weekly scalp DPC. The specimen was whole blood, collected in connection with sensitization to the hapten diphenylcyclopropenone (DPC). These receptor sequences come from a woman aged 40 to 55 with alopecia areata. Some clones in this sample may be carry-over from other donors' samples.

V gene TRBV2 combines with J gene TRBJ2-1, with 12 positions matching TRBD2. The CDR3 covers 15 residues. CDR1 is SNHLY, CDR2 FYNNEI, per germline. After removal of 2 bases from V and 6 bases from J, the junction contained 2 bases not matched to a gene. CDR3 in amino acids: CASSERLAGVNEQFF. The CDR3 DNA reads as TGTGCCAGCAGTGAACGACTAGCGGGAGTCAATGAGCAGTTCTTC.

The chain couples TRBV20-1 to TRBJ2-2; D ambiguous. Looked up from germline, CDR1 is DFQATT and CDR2 is SNEGSKA (reference sequence). The CDR3 is 17 residues long. Trimming left V 0 bases short and J 0 bases short, with 14 bases between. The CDR3 protein is CSARDAFRRANTGELFF. The CDR3 region has the DNA TGCAGTGCTAGAGATGCGTTCCGACGAGCGAACACCGGGGAGCTGTTTTTT.

This clonotype has only a few counts. The chain links TRBV7-2 to TRBJ1-2; the D is unclear. There are 14 residues in the CDR3. V was clipped by 5 bases and J by 0 bases, with 10 bases between them. In germline, CDR1 is SGHTA, CDR2 FQGNSA. The CDR3 bases are TGTGCCAGCAGCCCACAGCGAACTAACTATGGCTACACCTTC. It is translated as CASSPQRTNYGYTF.